The 20 T cell receptor beta chains given below trace back to one sample, sequenced in a study of T cells in Graves' hyperthyroidism and ophthalmopathy. TCR beta CDR3 regions were amplified from RNA transcripts. HTBI primers were the set used in a first-round RT-PCR of the TCR CDR3. TCRdb fed the multiplex PCR reads into MiXCR, producing one record per CDR3 protein. This table has about 560,000 distinct CDR3 sequences, over 15% appearing once. The material sequenced was blood. The receptor set was obtained from a woman between 18 and 29 years old with Graves' hyperthyroidism.

About this clonotype itself: Since a much larger clone is just one base distant, this may be a read error. The chain uses TRBV11-3 and TRBJ2-7; tentatively, D is TRBD1 (6 bases). The J call may be in error: the DNA end matches TRBJ2-1 better. CDR3 length: 15 residues. Germline V lookup: CDR1 SGHNT, CDR2 YENEEA. This chain's CDR3 is CASGQVAGASYEQFF. DNA for the CDR3: TGTGCCAGCGGACAAGTCGCAGGGGCCTCCTACGAGCAGTTCTTC.

The genes are TRBV7-2 and TRBJ1-6; 10 nucleotides agree with TRBD1. The CDR3 length is 14 residues. From germline, CDR1 is SGHTA and CDR2 FQGNSA. The V and J ends lost 5 bases and 10 bases, in that order; junction bases with no gene match: 5. This CDR3 reads CASSLWDRGSPLHF. The CDR3 DNA reads as TGTGCCAGCAGCCTATGGGACAGGGGCTCACCCCTCCACTTT.

This clonotype has just a few counts. The chain is built from TRBV28 and TRBJ1-2; 11 positions agree with TRBD1. The germline CDR1 and CDR2 sequences are MDHEN and SYDVKM. Unmatched junction bases numbered 3, after V lost 6 bases and J lost 6 bases. The CDR3 is 13 residues long. Written as DNA, the CDR3 is TGTGCCAGCAGGGGGGGACAGGGGGATGGCTACACCTTC. It encodes CASRGGQGDGYTF.

The chain is built from TRBV5-1 and TRBJ2-1, with TRBD2 matching 11 bases. V lost 4 bases to trimming and J lost 7 bases; unmatched junction nucleotides: 13. The CDR3 is 17 residues long. In germline, CDR1 is SGHRS, CDR2 YFSETQ. CDR3 coding DNA: TGCGCCAGCAGCCCCCGAGCTAGACTAGCGGGATATAATGAGCAGTTCTTC. Residues: CASSPRARLAGYNEQFF.

This clonotype appeared many times. The J gene is TRBJ1-1, the V gene TRBV27; TRBD1 might be the D (6 bases). Trimming removed 6 bases at V and 1 base at J, with 15 bases between. Germline V gene sequence: CDR1 MNHEY, CDR2 SMNVEV (reference sequence). The CDR3 consists of 15 residues. CDR3 in DNA: TGTGCCAGCAGCAAACTAGGACAGAAGAACACTGAAGCTTTCTTT. Its translation is CASSKLGQKNTEAFF.

This clonotype was picked up many times. The V and J genes are TRBV6-1 and TRBJ2-7; 10 bases align to TRBD2. CDR1 MNHNS and CDR2 SASEGT come from the germline V gene. The CDR3 runs to 16 residues. V shed 5 bases and J 1 base; nucleotides not matched to a gene: 8. CDR3 coding DNA: TGTGCCAGCAGTCCCGAAGCGACTAGCGGGTCCTACGAGCAGTACTTC. This encodes CASSPEATSGSYEQYF.

This clonotype has a handful of counts. CDR3 nucleotide sequence: TGCAGTGCTGAAGGGAACTCCTACGAGCAGTACTTC. This translates into CSAEGNSYEQYF. The genes are TRBV20-1 and TRBJ2-7; D is ambiguous. Germline V gene sequence: CDR1 DFQATT, CDR2 SNEGSKA (reference sequence). CDR3 length: 12 residues. V gave up 5 bases and J gave up 0 bases, with 8 bases separating them.

In this sample, this clonotype turned up many times. Here the CDR3 reads CASTTWTSGYTSTDTQYF. CDR3 nucleotides: TGTGCCAGCACCACATGGACTAGCGGTTACACTAGCACAGATACGCAGTATTTT. V and J are TRBV28 and TRBJ2-3; 10 nucleotides align to TRBD2. Germline V gene data show CDR1 as MDHEN and CDR2 as SYDVKM. CDR3 length: 18 residues. V lost 7 bases to trimming and J lost 0 bases; unmatched junction nucleotides: 13.

V usage is TRBV7-2 and J usage is TRBJ2-1; D is undetermined. This CDR3 has 16 amino acids. Germline values: CDR1 SGHTA, CDR2 FQGNSA. Trimming pared 0 bases from V and 0 bases from J, leaving 9 bases between. The CDR3 sequence: CASSLAQLSSYNEQFF. For the CDR3, the DNA is TGTGCCAGCAGCTTAGCTCAGCTGAGCTCCTACAATGAGCAGTTCTTC.

This clonotype was detected ten times or more. The gene calls are TRBV3-1 and TRBJ2-5, with 8 bases lining up with TRBD2. The CDR3 length is 14 residues. Per the germline V gene, CDR1 is LGHDT and CDR2 is YNNKEL (reference sequence). Trimming took 2 bases from V and 4 from J; bases not matched to a gene: 3. The CDR3 DNA reads as TGTGCCAGCAGCCAACTCCTAGCGGGAGAGACCCAGTACTTC. Its protein is CASSQLLAGETQYF.

In this sample, this clonotype turned up many times. The chain links TRBV11-2 to TRBJ2-7; 9 bases map to TRBD2. Germline CDR1 SGHAT, CDR2 FQNNGV. The CDR3 covers 17 residues. V shed 6 bases, J shed 2 bases, and the junction held 14 bases outside the gene matches. In DNA, the CDR3 is TGTGCCAGCAGACCTCCAGGGCGGCGGGGGGGCCCCTACGAGCAGTACTTC. As protein: CASRPPGRRGGPYEQYF.

This clonotype was counted at least ten times. The chain employs TRBV27 and TRBJ2-1; 15 nucleotides align to TRBD2. The CDR3 loop spans 15 amino acids. V trimming: 5 bases; J trimming: 8 bases; junction bases outside the gene matches: 4. Germline assignment: CDR1 MNHEY and CDR2 SMNVEV (reference sequence). Here the CDR3 DNA reads TGTGCCAGCAGTAGGGGACTAGCGGGAGGCTATGAGCAGTTCTTC. It specifies CASSRGLAGGYEQFF.

The chain uses TRBV6-5 and TRBJ2-5; a weak D match, TRBD1 (6 bases). Germline CDR1 and CDR2: MNHEY and SVGAGI. The CDR3 is 15 amino acids. The V end lost 1 base, the J end lost 4 bases, and 13 bases lay between the germline ends. The DNA of the CDR3 is TGTGCCAGCAGTTACTTACAGGGTCGGGGAGAGACCCAGTACTTC. Protein: CASSYLQGRGETQYF.

The genes are TRBV6-1 and TRBJ1-2; D might be TRBD1 (6 bases). This CDR3 comprises 11 residues. Germline V gives CDR1 MNHNS, CDR2 SASEGT. The V end lost 7 bases, the J end lost 8 bases, and 11 bases lay between the germline ends. CDR3 nucleotide sequence: TGTGCCAGCACCCAGGGGAGGGGCTACACCTTC. This translates into CASTQGRGYTF.

V gene TRBV6-1 combines with J gene TRBJ2-7; TRBD1 might be the D (6 bases). The CDR3 runs to 15 residues. With 6 bases removed from V and 3 bases from J, the gap between germline ends came to 18 bases. Germline V gene lookup returns CDR1 MNHNS and CDR2 SASEGT. CDR3 protein: CASRLRGQNYYEQYF. CDR3 bases: TGTGCCAGCAGACTCCGCGGACAGAACTACTACGAGCAGTACTTC.

This clonotype was seen at least ten times. This chain uses TRBV28 with TRBJ2-3; D is undetermined. The CDR3 contains 13 residues. V lost 6 bases to trimming and J lost 7 bases, with 14 bases between them. Germline assignment: CDR1 MDHEN and CDR2 SYDVKM. The CDR3, as DNA: TGTGCCAGCAGGTTGACTTCTGATAATACGCAGTATTTT. Protein sequence: CASRLTSDNTQYF.

This clonotype has ten or more counts. The chain carries TRBV11-2 and TRBJ2-5; D not resolved. Germline V CDR1 and CDR2: SGHAT, FQNNGV. The V gene lost 5 bases and the J gene lost 1 base, with 23 bases spanning the gap. This CDR3 is 18 amino acids long. The CDR3 nucleotides are TGTGCCAGCAGCGGTAAACGACCTGTAGCTGCTGGCCAAGAGACCCAGTACTTC. Protein product: CASSGKRPVAAGQETQYF.

This clonotype was counted ten times or more. The rearrangement links TRBV24-1 to TRBJ1-6, with TRBD1 identical over 7 bases. CDR1 is KGHDR, CDR2 SFDVKD, per germline. V lost 3 bases and J lost 15; bases outside the gene matches: 4. The CDR3 is made up of 12 amino acids. CDR3: CATSDPQGDLHF. DNA of the CDR3: TGTGCCACCAGTGATCCGCAGGGGGACCTCCACTTT.

There are many counts of this clonotype. CDR3: CSADAGGRTEAFF. DNA for the CDR3: TGCAGTGCGGACGCAGGGGGCAGGACTGAAGCTTTCTTT. This chain uses TRBV20-1 with TRBJ1-1; 8 bases fit TRBD1. This CDR3 comprises 13 residues. V shed 6 bases, J shed 5 bases, and the junction held 8 bases outside the gene matches. CDR1 is DFQATT, CDR2 SNEGSKA, per germline (reference sequence).

At least ten counts were recorded for this clonotype. The CDR3, as DNA: TGTGCCAGCTCACCAGGGGGCGGCTCCTACGAGCAGTACTTC. Translation gives CASSPGGGSYEQYF. The V and J genes are TRBV18 and TRBJ2-7; possible D gene TRBD1, 6 bases. The length of the CDR3 is 14 residues. Trimming pared 2 bases from V and 0 bases from J, leaving 8 bases between. Germline loops: CDR1 KGHSH, CDR2 LQKENI.